This T cell receptor (beta chain) was recorded in a study of T-cell memory formation after mild COVID-19. This CDR3 has 14 amino acids. Trimming cost V 9 bases and J 2 bases; bases outside gene matches: 3. Germline V lookup: CDR1 LNHDA, CDR2 SQIVND (reference sequence). TCRdb passed the 5' RACE reads through MiXCR, listing each CDR3 protein once. This sample has approximately 340,000 distinct CDR3 sequences, with about an eighth found just once. The sample taken for sequencing was PBMCs or a T cell subset sorted from them (not recorded which). The J gene is TRBJ2-3, the V gene TRBV19; 12 bases are a match to TRBD2. This clonotype was sampled from a man in his late teens or twenties who had mild COVID-19 (a few samples of this study predate the infection). Cell type and time point are not known. The CDR3 protein is CASRLAGDTDTQYF. As DNA, the CDR3 is TGTGCCAGCCGACTAGCGGGGGACACAGATACGCAGTATTTT.